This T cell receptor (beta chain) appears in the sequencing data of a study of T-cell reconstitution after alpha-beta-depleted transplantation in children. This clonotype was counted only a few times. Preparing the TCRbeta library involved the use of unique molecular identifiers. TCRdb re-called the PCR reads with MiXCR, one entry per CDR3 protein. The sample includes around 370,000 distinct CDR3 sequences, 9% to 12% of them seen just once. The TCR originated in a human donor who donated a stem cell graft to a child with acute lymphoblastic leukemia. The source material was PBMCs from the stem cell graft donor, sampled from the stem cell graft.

DNA for the CDR3: TGTGCCAGCAGCCAAGAGAGCCCAGCCGAGCAGTACTTC. Its translation is CASSQESPAEQYF. The chain recombines TRBV4-2 with TRBJ2-7; D gene uncertain. Germline V gene lookup returns CDR1 LGHNA and CDR2 YNFKEQ. This CDR3 region has 13 residues. V lost 0 bases and J 6 bases, leaving 9 bases between the germline ends.